This T cell receptor (beta chain) was obtained from a study of blood T cell repertoires in COVID-19 (TCRdb year 2020). Regarding the research as a whole: The collaborator samples originated in the United States, Italy and Spain and spanned the acute and convalescent phases of COVID-19. A de-identified subject ID, COVID-19 status, age in years and sex were almost always included in the sample metadata. Where available, HLA class I and class II types were taken from metadata supplied by the sample provider and were not determined by assay-based typing. The material from the prospective study consisted of cDNA or gDNA derived from T cells, B-cell-depleted T cells, or PBMCs. The dataset comprised deeply sampled blood TCRbeta repertoires from subjects exposed to, actively infected with, or recovered from COVID-19. Samples came from the ongoing ImmuneRACE study (first 160 participants) plus 1,254 subjects from 6 global collaborators. The repertoires were released in a freely available public database meant as a resource for research on the immune response to SARS-CoV-2. Overall study outcomes, separate from this receptor: The amount of clinical and demographic metadata varied by source and participant and was provided uncurated.

The CDR3 runs 13 amino acids, cysteine and phenylalanine included. Only CDR3 DNA is held: 39 bases, read in frame from base 1. The trim is 2 bases for V and 7 bases for J, with a gap of 8 bases between the germline ends. Based on the germline V gene, the CDR1 and CDR2 sequences are ENHRY and SYGVKD. The immunoSEQ Assay, a bias-controlled multiplex PCR, was used to amplify TCRbeta CDR3 regions from genomic DNA. Turning to the authors' computational methods: The number of nucleated cells in each sample was estimated by amplification of reference gene primers within the assay. Sequence reads were collapsed and filtered to measure the absolute abundance of every unique TCRbeta CDR3 rearrangement. For each sample, productive Simpson clonality was calculated as the square root of Simpson's diversity index across productive rearrangements. In TCRdb, the immuneACCESS table is reduced to in-frame sequences with V and J assigned. These tables do not hold every clone; where another copy was compared, an unresolved V gene accounts for under half, and the others remain unexplained. The D gene and trimming were derived from the DNA, and the V and J assignments and clone size from that table. For this sample the table gives around 130,000 clones, of which less than 90% were detected only once. In total, the top ten clones hold about 2.5% of the sample.

One collaborating source in Seattle enrolled patients while the patients were actively infected and followed the patients over time throughout the course of disease. Whole blood was collected in K2EDTA tubes by collaborating institutions according to the institutions' own protocols. Collaborator samples were shipped for TCRbeta analysis as frozen whole blood, isolated PBMCs, or DNA extracted from either sample type. This clone was found a few times. Its antigen specificity is not known. Base qualities are not recorded, but no much larger clone differs from it by a single base. This clonotype originated in a human donor with COVID-19, enrolled during active disease. The donor label of this sample is uncertain. This sequence uses TRBV10-3 and TRBJ1-4; TRBD1 might be the D gene, on 6 matching bases. The sequenced sample consisted of peripheral blood. The CDR3 here reads CAISEGGSEKLFF. The DNA sequence is TGTGCCATCAGTGAGGGGGGCAGTGAAAAACTGTTTTTT.